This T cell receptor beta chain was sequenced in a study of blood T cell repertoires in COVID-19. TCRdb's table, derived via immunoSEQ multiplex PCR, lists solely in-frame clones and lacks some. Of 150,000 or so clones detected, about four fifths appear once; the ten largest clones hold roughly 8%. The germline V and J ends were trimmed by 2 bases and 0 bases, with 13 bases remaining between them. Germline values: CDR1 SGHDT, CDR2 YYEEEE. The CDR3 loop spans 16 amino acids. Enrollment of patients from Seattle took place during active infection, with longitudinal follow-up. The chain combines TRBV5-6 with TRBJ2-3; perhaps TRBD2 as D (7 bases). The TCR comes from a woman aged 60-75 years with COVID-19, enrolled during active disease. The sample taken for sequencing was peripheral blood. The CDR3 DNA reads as TGTGCCAGCAGCTTTGGCGGGGGCGCAAGCACAGATACGCAGTATTTT. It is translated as CASSFGGGASTDTQYF. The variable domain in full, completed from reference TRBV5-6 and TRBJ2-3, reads DAGVTQSPTHLIKTRGQQVTLRCSPKSGHDTVSWYQQALGQGPQFIFQYYEEEERQRGNFPDRFSGHQFPNYSSELNVNALLLGDSALYLCASSFGGGASTDTQYFGPGTRLTVL.